What follows are 30 T cell receptor beta chains derived from one specimen sequenced in a study of early T cells in non-severe SARS-CoV-2 infection. TCRdb processed the 5' RACE reads anew with MiXCR; each CDR3 protein has one entry. The sample shows 27,000 or so distinct CDR3 sequences, roughly 4.3% of them seen only once. Sequenced sample: whole blood. All receptors come from an adult who was a healthcare worker with PCR-confirmed SARS-CoV-2 infection or an uninfected control (not recorded which).

This clonotype has ten or more counts. V and J are TRBV28 and TRBJ2-5; a weak D match, TRBD2 (6 bases). The V and J ends lost 6 bases and 5 bases respectively, with 19 bases between them. The CDR3 sequence is 15 residues long. Germline values: CDR1 MDHEN, CDR2 SYDVKM. The CDR3 loop reads CASRSPGPAGETQYF. CDR3 sequence (DNA): TGTGCCAGCAGATCACCGGGACCCGCGGGGGAGACCCAGTACTTC.

This clonotype came up many times. The gene calls are TRBV18 and TRBJ2-7; tentatively, D is TRBD2 (5 bases). CDR1 and CDR2 (germline): KGHSH, LQKENI. V shed 2 bases and J shed 4 bases, with 15 bases lying between them. This CDR3 spans 15 amino acids. CDR3 DNA: TGTGCCAGCTCACCATCGCCGGGGATCGGGTACGAGCAGTACTTC. Translation: CASSPSPGIGYEQYF.

Many counts were recorded for this clonotype. V and J are TRBV6-6 and TRBJ2-7, with 8 bases identical to TRBD2. After removal of 2 bases from V and 0 bases from J, the junction contained 3 bases not matched to a gene. CDR3 length equals 15 residues. CDR1 and CDR2 (germline): MNHNY, SVGAGI (reference sequence). The CDR3 nucleotides read TGTGCCAGCAGTTACGGGCTAGCGGGCTCCTACGAGCAGTACTTC. Its protein is CASSYGLAGSYEQYF.

This clonotype was detected ten times or more. The chain uses TRBV6-6 and TRBJ2-1; 10 bases are shared with TRBD1. Germline lookup yields CDR1 MNHNY and CDR2 SVGAGI (reference sequence). V lost 3 bases and J lost 1; bases outside the gene matches: 6. The CDR3 runs to 17 residues. The CDR3 reads CASSYGGQGKSYNEQFF. As DNA, the CDR3 is TGTGCCAGCAGTTATGGGGGACAGGGGAAATCCTACAATGAGCAGTTCTTC.

Comment on this clonotype: This may arise from a read error, as a much more abundant clone is one base away. The CDR3 protein is CASSLPDKGSFNEQFF. The CDR3 DNA sequence: TGTGCCAGCAGTTTACCCGACAAGGGTTCCTTCAATGAGCAGTTCTTC. This sequence joins TRBV12-3 or TRBV12-4 and TRBJ2-1; D call uncertain. The CDR3 totals 16 residues.

This clonotype was observed at least ten times. The chain combines TRBV12-2 with TRBJ1-5. TRBV12-2 is classified as a pseudogene. This CDR3 is built from 19 residues. The CDR3 DNA reads TGTGCAAGTCGCTTAGGACTCTCTCGACACTTTCATAGCAATCAGCCCCAGCATTTT. Its translation is CASRLGLSRHFHSNQPQHF.

This clonotype showed up just a few times. The rearrangement uses TRBV6-6 and TRBJ2-4; D possibly corresponds to TRBD1 (6 bases). The germline V gene has CDR1 MNHNY and CDR2 SVGAGI (reference sequence). V lost 7 bases and J 6 bases, leaving 28 bases between the germline ends. The CDR3 sequence is 18 residues long. In DNA form, the CDR3 reads TGTGCCAGCATGGGGGACCGGGACACCTTCGGCCAGAGAAACATTCAGTACTTC. Protein: CASMGDRDTFGQRNIQYF.

The sample holds many counts of this clonotype. This chain connects TRBV6-1 to TRBJ2-1; 9 bases line up with TRBD1. V was pared by 7 bases and J by 8 bases, with 12 bases of the junction left unmatched. The CDR3 runs to 15 residues. CDR1 and CDR2 from the germline V gene are MNHNS and SASEGT. Here the CDR3 reads CASISFTGGRDEQFF. Written as DNA, the CDR3 is TGTGCCAGCATTTCGTTCACAGGGGGCAGGGATGAGCAGTTCTTC.

This clonotype was observed at least ten times. The J gene is TRBJ2-1, the V gene TRBV7-6; 11 bases agree with TRBD2. The V gene's germline CDR1 is SGHVS and CDR2 FNYEAQ. This CDR3 has 15 amino acids. Trimming cost V 5 bases and J 8 bases; bases outside gene matches: 8. In DNA form, the CDR3 reads TGTGCCAGCAGCCTAACTAGCGGGAGTGACTATGAGCAGTTCTTC. This translates into CASSLTSGSDYEQFF.

This clonotype was found many times. This chain joins TRBV4-2 and TRBJ2-2; 15 positions agree with TRBD2. Germline V gene lookup returns CDR1 LGHNA and CDR2 YNFKEQ. The CDR3 loop spans 21 amino acids. Germline trimming cut 0 bases from V and 0 bases from J; bases unmatched to any gene: 8. Here the CDR3 reads CASSQDRLGLAGGTNTGELFF. As DNA, the CDR3 is TGTGCCAGCAGCCAAGATCGGCTGGGACTAGCGGGAGGTACGAACACCGGGGAGCTGTTTTTT.

This clonotype occurred many times. The chain links TRBV25-1 to TRBJ2-1; D remains ambiguous. V was clipped by 2 bases and J by 10 bases, with 9 bases between them. Per germline, CDR1 MGHDK and CDR2 SYGVNS. This CDR3 spans 12 amino acids. The CDR3 DNA follows: TGTGCCAGCAGTGAAGGACGGCAAGAGCAGTTCTTC. Encoded protein: CASSEGRQEQFF.

This clonotype occurred a few times. V and J are TRBV7-9 and TRBJ2-1; 11 bases map to TRBD2. The CDR3 sequence is 16 residues long. V shed 4 bases and J 7 bases; nucleotides not matched to a gene: 9. Germline V gene sequence: CDR1 SEHNR, CDR2 FQNEAQ (reference sequence). The CDR3 nucleotides read TGTGCCAGCAGCTCGATAGCGGGAGGGCCGTTGAATGAGCAGTTCTTC. Translated, it gives CASSSIAGGPLNEQFF. The full variable domain, with the rest looked up from reference TRBV7-9 and TRBJ2-1, is DTGVSQNPRHKITKRGQNVTFRCDPISEHNRLYWYRQTLGQGPEFLTYFQNEAQLEKSRLLSDRFSAERPKGSFSTLEIQRTEQGDSAMYLCASSSIAGGPLNEQFFGPGTRLTVL.

The chain employs TRBV4-3 and TRBJ2-3; 10 positions agree with TRBD2. Trimming at V came to 3 bases and at J to 0 bases, leaving 3 bases not matched to a gene. The CDR3 runs to 16 residues. Germline CDR1 is LGHNA and CDR2 is YSLEER. In DNA form, the CDR3 reads TGCGCCAGCAGCCAGGTAGCGGGGGGAAGCACAGATACGCAGTATTTT. As protein: CASSQVAGGSTDTQYF.

This chain joins TRBV7-2 and TRBJ2-3, with D perhaps TRBD2 (6 bases). V was clipped by 0 bases and J by 0 bases, with 10 bases between them. Looked up from germline, CDR1 is SGHTA and CDR2 is FQGNSA. The CDR3 spans 16 residues. The CDR3 DNA is TGTGCCAGCAGCTTAGCTTGGCGGGGTAGCACAGATACGCAGTATTTT. Protein sequence: CASSLAWRGSTDTQYF.

This clonotype was seen at least ten times. V usage is TRBV6-4 and J usage is TRBJ2-1; possibly TRBD2 for D (6 bases). Deletions cut 6 bases from V and 6 bases from J, with 15 bases between. The CDR3 is 14 amino acids. Germline CDR1 and CDR2: MRHNA and SNTAGT. The CDR3, as DNA: TGTGCCAGCAGCCCCACGGAGGGGAGCAATGAGCAGTTCTTC. This translates into CASSPTEGSNEQFF.

This clonotype has just a few counts. The J gene is TRBJ1-2, the V gene TRBV30; unclear D gene. Germline-derived CDR1 and CDR2 are GTSNPN and SVGIG (reference sequence). The CDR3 loop spans 13 amino acids. V lost 0 bases and J lost 1, with 6 bases in between. CDR3 in amino acids: CAWSVSSNYGYTF. The CDR3 nucleotides are TGTGCCTGGAGTGTAAGCAGTAACTATGGCTACACCTTC.

As to this clonotype: Given a much more abundant clone one base away, this may be a read error. This chain joins TRBV7-2 and TRBJ1-5; tentative D call: TRBD1 (5 bases). This CDR3 has 15 residues. Germline CDR1 SGHTA, CDR2 FQGNSA. Trimming left V 4 bases short and J 3 bases short, with 13 bases between. CDR3 DNA sequence: TGTGCCAGCAGCTCGACAAGGGGAGACAATCAGCCCCAGCATTTT. Protein product: CASSSTRGDNQPQHF. The full variable domain, rest sourced from reference TRBV7-2 and TRBJ1-5, is GAGVSQSPSNKVTEKGKDVELRCDPISGHTALYWYRQSLGQGLEFLIYFQGNSAPDKSGLPSDRFSAERTGGSVSTLTIQRTQQEDSAVYLCASSSTRGDNQPQHFGDGTRLSIL.

The chain combines TRBV20-1 with TRBJ2-5, with D uncertain. This CDR3 is built from 14 residues. From germline, CDR1 is DFQATT and CDR2 SNEGSKA (reference sequence). V lost 4 bases to trimming and J lost 1 base, with 13 bases between them. In nucleotides, the CDR3 is TGCAGTGCTATCTACGACGCAATCCAAGAGACCCAGTACTTC. This encodes CSAIYDAIQETQYF.

This clonotype was seen only a few times. This chain joins TRBV10-3 and TRBJ2-7; 10 bases fit TRBD1. Germline V gene sequence: CDR1 ENHRY, CDR2 SYGVKD. The CDR3 has 16 residues. V was pared by 10 bases and J by 1 base, with 13 bases of the junction left unmatched. This chain's CDR3 is CATSIAWGQGSYEQYF. In nucleotides, the CDR3 is TGTGCCACCTCGATCGCCTGGGGACAGGGGTCCTACGAGCAGTACTTC.

Concerning this clonotype itself: This could be a read error, since a much larger clone is one nucleotide away. The chain combines TRBV20-1 with TRBJ2-7; 10 nucleotides agree with TRBD1. Germline CDR1 is DFQATT and CDR2 is SNEGSKA (reference sequence). The CDR3 sequence is 14 residues long. CDR3 DNA sequence: TGCAATGCTTCCGGGACAGGGGATTTCTACGAGCAGTACTTC. This gives the protein CNASGTGDFYEQYF.

This clonotype appeared many times. The chain recombines TRBV24-1 with TRBJ2-5, with 8 bases that match TRBD1. The germline V gene encodes CDR1 KGHDR and CDR2 SFDVKD. The J segment lost 4 bases and the V segment lost 4 bases, leaving 10 bases of the junction unmatched. The CDR3 has 16 residues. The DNA for the CDR3 is TGTGCCACCAGTGACCCGGACAGGGTAGGTGGAGAGACCCAGTACTTC. This translates into CATSDPDRVGGETQYF.

The chain couples TRBV6-5 to TRBJ1-4, with D tentatively TRBD1 (5 bases). With 2 bases removed from V and 8 bases from J, the gap between germline ends came to 12 bases. The CDR3 spans 14 residues. Per the germline V gene, CDR1 is MNHEY and CDR2 is SVGAGI. DNA of the CDR3: TGTGCCAGCAGTTACACCAGGGAAAGAGAAAAACTGTTTTTT. This encodes CASSYTREREKLFF.

This clonotype was seen only a few times. V is TRBV27 and J is TRBJ1-2; 9 bases align to TRBD1. This CDR3 contains 16 residues. The J segment lost 3 bases and the V segment lost 5 bases, leaving 10 bases of the junction unmatched. Germline values: CDR1 MNHEY, CDR2 SMNVEV (reference sequence). The chain's CDR3 is CASSVSTGTGYYGYTF. The CDR3 region has the DNA TGTGCCAGCAGTGTTAGTACCGGGACAGGGTACTATGGCTACACCTTC.

This clonotype came up many times. This chain joins TRBV25-1 and TRBJ2-1; D is ambiguous. Germline CDR1 is MGHDK and CDR2 is SYGVNS. The CDR3 spans 14 residues. The V and J ends lost 1 base and 8 bases respectively, with 12 bases between them. This chain's CDR3 is CASSESRTRDEQFF. In DNA form, the CDR3 reads TGTGCCAGCAGTGAATCTCGCACAAGGGATGAGCAGTTCTTC.

At least ten counts were recorded for this clonotype. The chain joins TRBV27 to TRBJ1-2; tentatively, D is TRBD1 (5 bases). The CDR3 contains 13 residues. Germline V gene data show CDR1 as MNHEY and CDR2 as SMNVEV (reference sequence). Trimming left V 5 bases short and J 4 bases short, with 11 bases between. Written as DNA, the CDR3 is TGTGCCAGCAGTCGGGGCGGGGGCTATGGCTACACCTTC. It yields the protein CASSRGGGYGYTF.

This clonotype showed up many times. This chain uses TRBV10-3 with TRBJ2-1; 9 bases line up with TRBD2. V lost 5 bases to trimming and J lost 9 bases; unmatched junction nucleotides: 5. The germline gives CDR1 ENHRY, CDR2 SYGVKD. The CDR3 totals 13 residues. The CDR3 loop reads CAISQREAVEQFF. The CDR3 nucleotides are TGTGCCATCAGTCAGCGGGAGGCGGTTGAGCAGTTCTTC.

This chain links TRBV3-1 with TRBJ2-1; 10 nucleotides match TRBD2. This CDR3 is built from 15 residues. Germline CDR1 LGHDT, CDR2 YNNKEL (reference sequence). Trimming took 1 base from V and 5 from J; bases not matched to a gene: 2. CDR3 region: CASSQALAGDNEQFF. The CDR3, as DNA: TGTGCCAGCAGCCAAGCCCTAGCGGGGGACAATGAGCAGTTCTTC.

The genes are TRBV7-2 and TRBJ2-7, with TRBD2 as a possible D gene (6 bases). Germline CDR1 SGHTA, CDR2 FQGNSA. The CDR3 runs to 15 residues. The V gene lost 2 bases and the J gene lost 0 bases, with 11 bases spanning the gap. CDR3 loop: CASSLFAGSSYEQYF. CDR3 DNA: TGTGCCAGCAGCTTATTCGCGGGAAGCTCCTACGAGCAGTACTTC.

This clonotype was counted ten times or more. The chain is built from TRBV7-6 and TRBJ2-3, with 10 nucleotides matching TRBD1. Germline V CDR1 and CDR2: SGHVS, FNYEAQ. The CDR3 covers 15 residues. The V segment lost 3 bases and the J segment 3 bases; nucleotides outside the gene matches: 3. For the CDR3, the DNA is TGTGCCAGCAGCTTTGGGACAGGGGATACAGATACGCAGTATTTT. It yields the protein CASSFGTGDTDTQYF.

This clonotype has ten or more counts. The chain couples TRBV10-3 to TRBJ2-1, with 10 bases that match TRBD2. Germline CDR1 ENHRY, CDR2 SYGVKD. J was trimmed by 5 bases and V by 5 bases; bases with no gene match: 6. The CDR3 runs to 15 residues. The CDR3 sequence: CAISSLAGGNNEQFF. CDR3 DNA sequence: TGTGCCATCAGTTCCTTAGCGGGGGGAAACAATGAGCAGTTCTTC.